A single sample is the source of the 26 T cell receptor beta chains below, sequenced in a study of T-cell memory formation after mild COVID-19. TCRdb independently ran MiXCR on the 5' RACE reads; one entry per CDR3 protein. The sample contains roughly 480,000 distinct CDR3 sequences, about 23% of which appear only once. The sample taken for sequencing was PBMCs or a T cell subset sorted from them (not recorded which). These receptors came from an adult woman who had mild COVID-19 (a few samples of this study predate the infection). Cell type and time point are not known.

The genes are TRBV24-1 and TRBJ2-1, with a weak D call TRBD2 (7 bases). The CDR3 runs to 18 residues. V lost 5 bases to trimming and J lost 0 bases, with 19 bases between them. Per germline, CDR1 KGHDR and CDR2 SFDVKD. The CDR3 region has the DNA TGTGCCACCAGTGTCGGGGGGCGCGGGAGAAACTCCTACAATGAGCAGTTCTTC. Its protein product is CATSVGGRGRNSYNEQFF.

This clonotype turned up a few times. V usage is TRBV5-1 and J usage is TRBJ1-1; D is unclear. Germline CDR1 and CDR2: SGHRS and YFSETQ. The V gene lost 4 bases and the J gene lost 2 bases, with 12 bases spanning the gap. This CDR3 spans 14 amino acids. The CDR3 spells CASSTQPPNTEAFF. The CDR3 region has the DNA TGCGCCAGCAGCACGCAGCCTCCAAACACTGAAGCTTTCTTT.

This clonotype showed up just a few times. The V gene is TRBV20-1, the J gene TRBJ2-7; 9 bases fit TRBD1. Germline assignment: CDR1 DFQATT and CDR2 SNEGSKA (reference sequence). V lost 8 bases, J lost 2 bases, and 4 bases stayed unmatched. CDR3 size: 12 residues. CDR3 DNA sequence: TGCAGTTCGCGACAGGGGGCCTACGAGCAGTACTTC. This gives the protein CSSRQGAYEQYF.

A few counts support this clonotype. The CDR3 sequence is CASSSGTGDEEAFF. CDR3 in DNA: TGCGCCAGCAGCTCCGGGACAGGGGATGAGGAGGCTTTCTTT. The J gene is TRBJ1-1, the V gene TRBV5-1; 10 positions agree with TRBD1. The germline CDR1 and CDR2 sequences are SGHRS and YFSETQ. The CDR3 totals 14 residues. J lost 11 bases, V lost 3 bases, and 10 bases had no gene match.

The chain couples TRBV10-2 to TRBJ2-5; D remains ambiguous. The CDR3 extends over 15 amino acids. Trimming took off 5 bases at V and 2 bases at J, with 15 bases between the two ends. Germline CDR1 and CDR2: WSHSY and SAAADI. The DNA of the CDR3 is TGCGCCAGCAGTCCAACCCCGGGCAGTCAAGAGACCCAGTACTTC. Its translation: CASSPTPGSQETQYF.

V usage is TRBV7-9 and J usage is TRBJ2-3, with 10 bases fitting TRBD2. This CDR3 contains 16 residues. V gave up 5 bases and J gave up 4 bases; unmatched junction bases: 9. The germline CDR1 and CDR2 sequences are SEHNR and FQNEAQ (reference sequence). DNA of the CDR3: TGTGCCAGCAGCGGTGGACTAGCGGATCTCTCAGATACGCAGTATTTT. Translating gives CASSGGLADLSDTQYF.

There are a few counts of this clonotype. The chain employs TRBV5-5 and TRBJ2-5, with D possibly TRBD2 on 6 matching bases. There are 15 residues in the CDR3. Trimming took off 2 bases at V and 1 base at J, with 12 bases between the two ends. Germline CDR1 and CDR2: SGHKS and YYEKEE (reference sequence). CDR3 DNA: TGTGCCAGCAGCTTCCGCGGGGTAACCCAAGAGACCCAGTACTTC. Its translation is CASSFRGVTQETQYF. The full variable domain, with the rest looked up from reference TRBV5-5 and TRBJ2-5, is DAGVTQSPTHLIKTRGQQVTLRCSPISGHKSVSWYQQVLGQGPQFIFQYYEKEERGRGNFPDRFSARQFPNYSSELNVNALLLGDSALYLCASSFRGVTQETQYFGPGTRLLVL.

The chain couples TRBV5-1 to TRBJ2-1; tentatively, D is TRBD1 (5 bases). The CDR3 covers 16 residues. From germline, CDR1 is SGHRS and CDR2 YFSETQ. V gave up 3 bases and J gave up 2 bases, with 15 bases separating them. CDR3 coding DNA: TGCGCCAGCAGCTCCCGCGGCACAGGAACCTACAATGAGCAGTTCTTC. It specifies CASSSRGTGTYNEQFF. Supplemented by reference TRBV5-1 and TRBJ2-1, the full variable domain reads KAGVTQTPRYLIKTRGQQVTLSCSPISGHRSVSWYQQTPGQGLQFLFEYFSETQRNKGNFPGRFSGRQFSNSRSEMNVSTLELGDSALYLCASSSRGTGTYNEQFFGPGTRLTVL.

This clonotype occurred a few times. The junction does not match germline at one end; this may be a read error. The chain combines TRBV15 with TRBJ2-7; D uncertain. The V gene's germline CDR1 is LNHNV and CDR2 YYDKDF (reference sequence). There are 13 residues in the CDR3. This chain's CDR3 is CATSRVPPAQHYF. CDR3 nucleotide sequence: TGTGCCACCAGCAGAGTCCCGCCCGCCCAGCATTACTTC.

V usage is TRBV12-3 or TRBV12-4 and J usage is TRBJ2-3; D remains ambiguous. The CDR3 sequence is 12 residues long. V was trimmed by 3 bases and J by 4 bases, leaving 5 bases between them. The CDR3 sequence is CASSFVADTQYF. In DNA form, the CDR3 reads TGTGCCAGCAGTTTTGTGGCAGATACGCAGTATTTT.

This clonotype was seen a handful of times. The chain recombines TRBV7-3 with TRBJ2-1; D gene uncertain. Deletions cut 2 bases from V and 2 bases from J, with 10 bases between. In germline, CDR1 is SGHTA, CDR2 FQGTGA. The CDR3 covers 15 residues. The CDR3, as DNA: TGTGCCAGCAGCTTATGGGTGTCCGCCTACAATGAGCAGTTCTTC. This codes for CASSLWVSAYNEQFF. Full variable domain (outside the CDR3, taken from reference TRBV7-3 and TRBJ2-1): GAGVSQTPSNKVTEKGKYVELRCDPISGHTALYWYRQSLGQGPEFLIYFQGTGAADDSGLPNDRFFAVRPEGSVSTLKIQRTERGDSAVYLCASSLWVSAYNEQFFGPGTRLTVL.

The table lists this clonotype with a few counts. J is TRBJ2-2 and V is TRBV24-1, with TRBD1 identical over 7 bases. CDR3 size: 15 residues. From germline, CDR1 is KGHDR and CDR2 SFDVKD. V dropped 6 bases and J dropped 2; count of bases not matched to a gene: 5. CDR3 residues: CATSLEGANTGELFF. CDR3 DNA sequence: TGTGCCACCAGTCTCGAGGGGGCAAACACCGGGGAGCTGTTTTTT.

The table lists this clonotype with a few counts. The gene calls are TRBV24-1 and TRBJ2-7; TRBD2 might be the D (5 bases). Trimming took 8 bases from V and 3 from J, leaving 13 bases between them. The CDR3 runs to 13 residues. Germline V gene lookup returns CDR1 KGHDR and CDR2 SFDVKD. CDR3 DNA: TGTGCCACCATAAAGCGGCCGAACTACGAGCAGTACTTC. It translates to CATIKRPNYEQYF.

This clonotype was detected a few times. This rearrangement joins TRBV10-3 to TRBJ1-5, with no clear D. Germline V gene sequence: CDR1 ENHRY, CDR2 SYGVKD. V was cut by 2 bases and J by 2 bases, with 4 bases left in between. There are 13 residues in the CDR3. CDR3 bases: TGTGCCATCAGTGAGGGGGGCAATCAGCCCCAGCATTTT. Amino acids: CAISEGGNQPQHF.

A few counts support this clonotype. The J gene is TRBJ2-3, the V gene TRBV7-2; D is ambiguous. The germline V and J ends were trimmed by 6 bases and 4 bases, with 14 bases remaining between them. This CDR3 is built from 14 residues. Germline V lookup: CDR1 SGHTA, CDR2 FQGNSA. The CDR3 is CASSSRPSPDTQYF. The CDR3 DNA follows: TGTGCCAGCAGTTCGAGGCCGAGTCCAGATACGCAGTATTTT.

The chain has TRBV9 and TRBJ2-1; tentatively, D is TRBD2 (6 bases). CDR1 SGDLS and CDR2 YYNGEE come from the germline V gene. This CDR3 is built from 16 residues. With 0 bases removed from V and 0 bases from J, the gap between germline ends came to 10 bases. This chain's CDR3 is CASSVEPGDSYNEQFF. CDR3 sequence (DNA): TGTGCCAGCAGCGTAGAACCGGGAGACTCCTACAATGAGCAGTTCTTC. The entire variable domain, with the rest obtained from reference TRBV9 and TRBJ2-1, is as follows: DSGVTQTPKHLITATGQRVTLRCSPRSGDLSVYWYQQSLDQGLQFLIQYYNGEERAKGNILERFSAQQFPDLHSELNLSSLELGDSALYFCASSVEPGDSYNEQFFGPGTRLTVL.

This clonotype occurred a few times. The chain uses TRBV15 and TRBJ2-1; D is perhaps TRBD1 or TRBD2 (5 bases each). The CDR3 is 13 residues long. Germline lookup yields CDR1 LNHNV and CDR2 YYDKDF (reference sequence). V gave up 6 bases and J gave up 6 bases, with 12 bases separating them. CDR3 in amino acids: CATRGWGPNEQFF. CDR3 in DNA: TGTGCCACCAGGGGTTGGGGACCCAATGAGCAGTTCTTC.

Written as DNA, the CDR3 is TGTGCCAGCAGTGAATGGGTCCCTAGGTCTGGTAACATTCAGTACTTC. This translates into CASSEWVPRSGNIQYF. The gene calls are TRBV25-1 and TRBJ2-4; D gene ambiguous. This CDR3 is built from 16 residues. Germline V gene sequence: CDR1 MGHDK, CDR2 SYGVNS. Deletions cut 1 base from V and 7 bases from J, with 17 bases between.

This clonotype has only a few counts. The chain recombines TRBV18 with TRBJ2-1; D gene uncertain. The V gene's germline CDR1 is KGHSH and CDR2 LQKENI. The CDR3 covers 13 residues. The V and J ends lost 2 bases and 8 bases respectively, with 10 bases between them. CDR3 in DNA: TGTGCCAGCTCACCAATTCCAGGACATGAGCAGTTCTTC. Amino acids: CASSPIPGHEQFF.

This clonotype was detected only a few times. The V call is TRBV29-1, the J call TRBJ2-2; TRBD2 matches at 7 bases. In germline, CDR1 is SQVTM, CDR2 ANQGSEA. The CDR3 covers 15 residues. V gave up 3 bases and J gave up 7 bases; unmatched junction bases: 11. The CDR3 coding sequence is TGCAGCGTTGAGTCCCAGGGAGGGTACGGCGGGGAGCTGTTTTTT. It encodes CSVESQGGYGGELFF.

J is TRBJ2-7 and V is TRBV20-1; 9 nucleotides line up with TRBD2. This CDR3 is built from 14 residues. The trim removed 6 bases at V and 7 bases at J, leaving 13 bases unmatched. The germline V gene has CDR1 DFQATT and CDR2 SNEGSKA (reference sequence). Here the CDR3 reads CSATHSGSINEQYF. CDR3 nucleotide sequence: TGCAGTGCCACGCATAGCGGGAGTATAAATGAGCAGTACTTC.

This chain connects TRBV27 to TRBJ1-1, with D unclear. The germline CDR1 and CDR2 sequences are MNHEY and SMNVEV (reference sequence). The CDR3 spans 14 residues. The V end lost 6 bases, the J end lost 0 bases, and 11 bases lay between the germline ends. The CDR3 DNA reads TGTGCCAGCAGGGCAACATTCATGAACACTGAAGCTTTCTTT. This sequence encodes CASRATFMNTEAFF.

In this sample, this clonotype turned up a few times. The genes are TRBV7-9 and TRBJ1-1, with TRBD1 matching over 8 bases. The CDR3 extends over 17 amino acids. Germline V gives CDR1 SEHNR, CDR2 FQNEAQ (reference sequence). With V trimmed by 1 base and J by 6 bases, 13 bases remained unmatched. CDR3 in DNA: TGTGCCAGCAGCTTAGACCCGCGGACAGGGAGAAGACCTGAAGCTTTCTTT. This translates into CASSLDPRTGRRPEAFF.

The V call is TRBV7-9, the J call TRBJ2-1, with 9 bases matching TRBD1. V dropped 3 bases and J dropped 6; count of bases not matched to a gene: 15. The CDR3 is 18 amino acids. Germline CDR1 SEHNR, CDR2 FQNEAQ (reference sequence). The CDR3 protein is CASSFRDREGFSSNEQFF. CDR3 nucleotide sequence: TGTGCCAGCAGCTTTAGGGACAGGGAGGGATTCTCGAGCAATGAGCAGTTCTTC. Supplemented by reference TRBV7-9 and TRBJ2-1, the full variable domain reads DTGVSQNPRHKITKRGQNVTFRCDPISEHNRLYWYRQTLGQGPEFLTYFQNEAQLEKSRLLSDRFSAERPKGSFSTLEIQRTEQGDSAMYLCASSFRDREGFSSNEQFFGPGTRLTVL.

V and J are TRBV12-3 or TRBV12-4 and TRBJ1-6; no definite D call. V shed 1 base and J shed 2 bases, with 3 bases lying between them. The CDR3 is made up of 14 amino acids. The DNA for the CDR3 is TGTGCCAGCAGTTTAGTGGCCTATAATTCACCCCTCCACTTT. It encodes CASSLVAYNSPLHF.

In DNA form, the CDR3 reads TGTGCCAGCAGCTTCAACAGCGAGAACACTGAAGCTTTCTTT. The encoded protein is CASSFNSENTEAFF. This chain connects TRBV7-9 to TRBJ1-1; no clear D gene. The germline gives CDR1 SEHNR, CDR2 FQNEAQ (reference sequence). V was clipped by 3 bases and J by 1 base, with 9 bases between them. The CDR3 covers 14 residues.